The 29 T cell receptor beta chains reported below all come from one sample, sequenced in a study of long-term antiretroviral therapy in people with HIV. The immunoSEQ assay was v3.0, run at survey level. Method: immunoSEQ multiplex PCR; TCRdb's copy keeps in-frame clones and lacks some. Among around 26,000 clones listed, roughly three quarters were seen once. Material: unsorted PBMCs, obtained 1.1 years before starting antiretroviral therapy. These receptors all stem from a woman between 35 and 50 years old with HIV.

This clone counts as medium-sized. The CDR3 DNA reads as TGTGCCAGCAGTTTAACAGCTAACTATGGCTACACCTTC. Residues: CASSLTANYGYTF. The V gene is TRBV27, the J gene TRBJ1-2; D is unclear. V gave up 2 bases and J gave up 0 bases, with 4 bases separating them. The CDR3 covers 13 residues. Germline CDR1 reads MNHEY; CDR2 reads SMNVEV (reference sequence).

This clone was counted only a few times. V and J are TRBV19 and TRBJ2-7; no clear D. Per the germline V gene, CDR1 is LNHDA and CDR2 is SQIVND (reference sequence). Trimming removed 6 bases at V and 1 base at J, with 13 bases between. The CDR3 runs 14 residues. The CDR3: CASRPQSTSYEQYF. As DNA, the CDR3 is TGTGCCAGTAGGCCCCAATCTACTTCCTACGAGCAGTACTTC. Full variable domain (rest looked up from reference TRBV19 and TRBJ2-7): DGGITQSPKYLFRKEGQNVTLSCEQNLNHDAMYWYRQDPGQGLRLIYYSQIVNDFQKGDIAEGYSVSREKKESFPLTVTSAQKNPTAFYLCASRPQSTSYEQYFGPGTRLTVT.

The V call is TRBV25-1, the J call TRBJ2-3; TRBD1 or TRBD2 may be the D gene (7 bases each). V lost 1 base to trimming and J lost 4 bases, with 18 bases between them. This CDR3 is 17 amino acids long. CDR1 and CDR2 (germline): MGHDK, SYGVNS. CDR3 coding DNA: TGTGCCAGCAGTGAATGGGGGGGACAGATAATCTCAGATACGCAGTATTTT. It translates to CASSEWGGQIISDTQYF. Combining the CDR3 with reference TRBV25-1 and TRBJ2-3 gives the whole variable domain EADIYQTPRYLVIGTGKKITLECSQTMGHDKMYWYQQDPGMELHLIHYSYGVNSTEKGDLSSESTVSRIRTEHFPLTLESARPSHTSQYLCASSEWGGQIISDTQYFGPGTRLTVL.

The chain carries TRBV15 and TRBJ1-2; the D gene is possibly TRBD1 (5 bases). The CDR3 is made up of 15 amino acids. Germline V CDR1 and CDR2: LNHNV, YYDKDF (reference sequence). Trimming removed 0 bases at V and 6 bases at J, with 14 bases between. CDR3 DNA: TGTGCCACCAGCAGAGAGGGGGGGACCGCCGATGGCTACACCTTC. As protein: CATSREGGTADGYTF.

This sequence joins TRBV7-2 and TRBJ2-1, with D unresolved. From germline, CDR1 is SGHTA and CDR2 FQGNSA. The CDR3 runs 13 residues. V lost 8 bases and J lost 0, with 8 bases in between. In DNA, the CDR3 is TGTGCCAGCGCTGGAAGCTCCTACAATGAGCAGTTCTTC. Encoded protein: CASAGSSYNEQFF.

This clone appeared a few times. The gene calls are TRBV5-1 and TRBJ2-5; D possibly uses TRBD1 or TRBD2 (5 bases each). Germline V gives CDR1 SGHRS, CDR2 YFSETQ. CDR3 length equals 14 residues. Deletions cut 6 bases from V and 1 base from J, with 13 bases between. Here the CDR3 reads CASTSNGGQETQYF. In nucleotides, the CDR3 is TGCGCCAGCACCTCGAATGGGGGCCAAGAGACCCAGTACTTC.

This chain joins TRBV2 and TRBJ1-5; possible D gene TRBD1, 5 bases. From germline, CDR1 is SNHLY and CDR2 FYNNEI. Trimming took 6 bases from V and 3 from J, leaving 12 bases between them. This CDR3 spans 14 amino acids. CDR3 amino acids: CASSRDSDNQPQHF. CDR3 bases: TGTGCCAGCAGCCGCGACAGCGACAATCAGCCCCAGCATTTT.

The rearrangement uses TRBV11-3 and TRBJ1-1; a possible D gene is TRBD1 (6 bases). With 2 bases removed from V and 3 bases from J, the gap between germline ends came to 10 bases. This CDR3 contains 14 residues. Germline values: CDR1 SGHNT, CDR2 YENEEA. For the CDR3, the DNA is TGTGCCAGCAGCTTAAGCGGACAGTACACTGAAGCTTTCTTT. Its protein is CASSLSGQYTEAFF.

The J gene is TRBJ1-1, the V gene TRBV5-5, with D perhaps TRBD1 (5 bases). The CDR3 extends over 13 amino acids. Germline V gives CDR1 SGHKS, CDR2 YYEKEE (reference sequence). Trimming stripped 0 bases from V and 7 bases from J, with 10 bases between. The CDR3 nucleotides read TGTGCCAGCAGCTTGGGAGGGGTTAATGAAGCTTTCTTT. Its protein is CASSLGGVNEAFF.

This clone has more than one count but fewer than ten. The rearrangement joins TRBV25-1 to TRBJ2-7; TRBD2 agrees at 7 bases. Trimming at V came to 1 base and at J to 4 bases, leaving 10 bases not matched to a gene. This CDR3 contains 16 residues. The V gene's germline CDR1 is MGHDK and CDR2 SYGVNS. The CDR3 DNA reads as TGTGCCAGCAGTGAATTCCGGGGGGTAGTGAGATACGAGCAGTACTTC. Amino acid sequence: CASSEFRGVVRYEQYF.

This clone was counted only a few times. The V and J genes are TRBV4-3 and TRBJ2-3; D remains unclear. Germline loops: CDR1 LGHNA, CDR2 YSLEER. This CDR3 is 14 amino acids long. The ends were cut back, 1 base at V and 4 bases at J, with 9 bases in the middle. CDR3 sequence reads: CASSQGIEADTQYF. The CDR3 DNA reads TGCGCCAGCAGCCAAGGAATTGAGGCAGATACGCAGTATTTT.

This chain joins TRBV18 and TRBJ2-1; D is ambiguous. CDR1 is KGHSH, CDR2 LQKENI, per germline. V lost 2 bases, J lost 7 bases, and 3 bases lay in between. This CDR3 contains 11 residues. CDR3 in DNA: TGTGCCAGCTCACCATGGAATGAGCAGTTCTTC. This codes for CASSPWNEQFF.

The chain joins TRBV7-8 to TRBJ1-2, with D uncertain. CDR3 length: 15 amino acids. V lost 0 bases and J 5 bases, leaving 13 bases between the germline ends. The germline V gene encodes CDR1 SGHVS and CDR2 FQNEAQ. The CDR3, as DNA: TGTGCCAGCAGCTTAGCGTCAGGAGAATCTTATGGCTACACCTTC. The encoded protein is CASSLASGESYGYTF.

This chain connects TRBV21-1 to TRBJ1-5. TRBV21-1 is an annotated pseudogene. The CDR3 spans 13 residues. The CDR3 sequence: CASIREGEQPQHF. As DNA, the CDR3 is TGTGCCAGTATACGGGAGGGGGAACAGCCCCAGCATTTT.

This rearrangement joins TRBV4-1 to TRBJ1-4; no firm D call. CDR1 and CDR2 (germline): MGHRA, YSYEKL. V was trimmed by 0 bases and J by 4 bases, leaving 9 bases between them. The CDR3 contains 15 residues. CDR3 protein: CASSQDAGFNEKLFF. CDR3 nucleotides: TGCGCCAGCAGCCAAGATGCGGGGTTTAATGAAAAACTGTTTTTT.

The chain combines TRBV23-1 with TRBJ2-2, with TRBD2 identical over 7 bases. TRBV23-1 is classed as an ORF, of uncertain function. The CDR3 totals 19 residues. The ends lost 0 bases at V and 5 bases at J; junction bases unmatched: 15. The CDR3 loop reads CASSQSREGLGRGTGELFF. The CDR3 nucleotides are TGCGCCAGCAGTCAATCTAGGGAGGGTTTGGGGCGGGGTACCGGGGAGCTGTTTTTT.

The CDR3 loop reads CASSLEGLYEQYF. The DNA of the CDR3 is TGTGCCAGCAGCTTAGAGGGTCTTTACGAGCAGTACTTC. The chain is built from TRBV7-9 and TRBJ2-7; D gene uncertain. CDR3 length: 13 amino acids. V dropped 1 base and J dropped 4 bases, with 8 bases sitting between them. Germline CDR1 is SEHNR and CDR2 is FQNEAQ (reference sequence).

This clone has a handful of counts. This sequence joins TRBV9 and TRBJ2-1; D gene ambiguous. The CDR3 totals 14 residues. V lost 3 bases to trimming and J lost 0 bases, with 7 bases between them. CDR1 SGDLS and CDR2 YYNGEE come from the germline V gene. The CDR3: CASSATGSYNEQFF. The CDR3 DNA is TGTGCCAGCAGCGCGACTGGCTCCTACAATGAGCAGTTCTTC.

This chain uses TRBV19 with TRBJ2-5, with 7 bases aligning to TRBD1. Germline V gene lookup returns CDR1 LNHDA and CDR2 SQIVND (reference sequence). The J segment lost 2 bases and the V segment lost 5 bases, leaving 11 bases of the junction unmatched. The CDR3 runs 16 residues. The CDR3 region has the DNA TGTGCCAGTAGTGATCCTCGGACAGGAGCACAAGAGACCCAGTACTTC. It yields the protein CASSDPRTGAQETQYF.

V is TRBV7-8 and J is TRBJ1-1, with 11 bases that match TRBD1. The CDR3 length is 15 residues. Germline CDR1 reads SGHVS; CDR2 reads FQNEAQ. The trim removed 5 bases at V and 1 base at J, leaving 3 bases unmatched. Here the CDR3 reads CASSRTGGWNTEAFF. Here the CDR3 DNA reads TGTGCCAGCAGCCGGACAGGGGGCTGGAACACTGAAGCTTTCTTT.

This CDR3 is CASSLSGDYGYTF. DNA for the CDR3: TGTGCCAGCAGTTTATCCGGAGACTATGGCTACACCTTC. The gene calls are TRBV27 and TRBJ1-2; the D is unclear. The length of the CDR3 is 13 residues. With 0 bases removed from V and 3 bases from J, the gap between germline ends came to 5 bases. Germline V gene sequence: CDR1 MNHEY, CDR2 SMNVEV (reference sequence).

The chain joins TRBV30 to TRBJ2-5; TRBD1 might be the D (5 bases). The CDR3 is made up of 12 amino acids. The ends were cut back, 5 bases at V and 5 bases at J, with 12 bases in the middle. Germline CDR1 is GTSNPN and CDR2 is SVGIG (reference sequence). The CDR3 loop is CAWQTGWETQYF. The CDR3 DNA reads as TGTGCCTGGCAAACAGGCTGGGAGACCCAGTACTTC.

This clone was detected only once. The chain couples TRBV5-1 to TRBJ1-1; D uncertain. The CDR3 length is 15 residues. The germline V gene has CDR1 SGHRS and CDR2 YFSETQ. V dropped 0 bases and J dropped 0 bases, with 9 bases sitting between them. CDR3 loop: CASSLGPVMNTEAFF. Written as DNA, the CDR3 is TGCGCCAGCAGCTTGGGACCCGTCATGAACACTGAAGCTTTCTTT.

This rearrangement joins TRBV23-1 to TRBJ2-3; maybe TRBD1 (6 bases). TRBV23-1 qualifies as an ORF whose function is uncertain. The CDR3 has 13 amino acids. V was pared by 11 bases and J by 1 base, with 13 bases between. In nucleotides, the CDR3 is TGCGCCCCCAAGGACAGCTGCACAGATACGCAGTATTTT. Amino acids: CAPKDSCTDTQYF.

The CDR3 DNA sequence: TGTGCCAGCAGCCTCCGTCCGGGACCCACGACCACCGGGGAGCTGTTTTTT. Its translation: CASSLRPGPTTTGELFF. The chain joins TRBV14 to TRBJ2-2; D might be TRBD1 or TRBD2, each matching 5 bases. Trimming pared 4 bases from V and 4 bases from J, leaving 19 bases between. The CDR3 totals 17 residues. From germline, CDR1 is SGHDN and CDR2 FVKESK.

The chain joins TRBV29-1 to TRBJ2-1; D might be TRBD2 (6 bases). Trimming took 4 bases from V and 7 from J, leaving 14 bases between them. The CDR3 sequence is 13 residues long. Germline V gives CDR1 SQVTM, CDR2 ANQGSEA. The CDR3 spells CSVGAGLTNEQFF. The CDR3 DNA is TGCAGCGTTGGCGCGGGACTCACGAATGAGCAGTTCTTC.

V is TRBV11-3 and J is TRBJ1-1; TRBD1 aligns across 8 bases. Per germline, CDR1 SGHNT and CDR2 YENEEA. Germline trimming cut 1 base from V and 1 base from J; bases unmatched to any gene: 5. This CDR3 region has 16 residues. CDR3 sequence (DNA): TGTGCCAGCAGCTTAGGCTCCGGGACAGGGAACACTGAAGCTTTCTTT. It is translated as CASSLGSGTGNTEAFF.

Here the CDR3 reads CASSYSNTGGLTEAFF. The CDR3 coding sequence is TGTGCCAGCAGTTACTCGAACACAGGGGGGTTGACTGAAGCTTTCTTT. This chain connects TRBV6-5 to TRBJ1-1; TRBD1 aligns across 8 bases. The ends lost 0 bases at V and 5 bases at J; junction bases unmatched: 8. The CDR3 is 16 residues long. From germline, CDR1 is MNHEY and CDR2 SVGAGI.

V and J are TRBV7-8 and TRBJ2-2; D may be TRBD1 (5 bases). V lost 3 bases to trimming and J lost 0 bases, with 14 bases between them. The CDR3 has 17 amino acids. Looked up from germline, CDR1 is SGHVS and CDR2 is FQNEAQ. CDR3 in DNA: TGTGCCAGCAGCTTTTGGCCAGGGTCCCCGAACACCGGGGAGCTGTTTTTT. Residues: CASSFWPGSPNTGELFF.